The present TCR beta chain was sequenced within a study of T cell responses to AZD1222 COVID-19 vaccine. Study background: Second-dose intervals near 4 or 12 weeks were combined.

Broader study findings: Most donors were white British and more were female, and clonal diversity was possibly underestimated. Repertoires were obtained solely post-peak T cell response.

The data were produced by immunoSEQ multiplex PCR, yet TCRdb's version contains in-frame clones alone and is incomplete. The repertoire holds approximately 150,000 clones, with 90% to 95% as singletons. The CDR3 is made up of 15 amino acids. CDR1 and CDR2 (germline): MDHEN, SYDVKM. V was clipped by 4 bases and J by 0 bases; unmatched bases: 6. This clone was observed a handful of times. The antigen remains unidentified. The source of this sequence is an adult in good health. Sequenced material: peripheral blood, taken on day 0 of AZD1222 vaccination. This rearrangement joins TRBV28 to TRBJ2-7, with 7 bases that match TRBD1. The CDR3 bases are TGTGCCAGCAGTTCCACCGGGACAGACTCCTACGAGCAGTACTTC. It translates to CASSSTGTDSYEQYF.